This T cell receptor beta chain originates from a study of blood T cell repertoires in COVID-19. Only in-frame clones appear in the TCRdb table, and some are missing; sequencing was by immunoSEQ multiplex PCR. The table records approximately 97,000 clones, 80% to 95% of them present only once. CDR3 length equals 14 residues. V was clipped by 0 bases and J by 5 bases; unmatched bases: 1. Germline CDR1 and CDR2: SGHVS and FQNEAQ. The sample consisted of peripheral blood. The receptor was derived from a man between 18 and 35 years old with acute or convalescent COVID-19. This sequence joins TRBV7-8 and TRBJ1-1; TRBD1 agrees at 9 bases. CDR3 residues: CASSLAGTGTEAFF. As DNA, the CDR3 is TGTGCCAGCAGCTTAGCAGGGACAGGGACTGAAGCTTTCTTT. The entire variable domain, with the rest obtained from reference TRBV7-8 and TRBJ1-1, is as follows: GAGVSQSPRYKVAKRGQDVALRCDPISGHVSLFWYQQALGQGPEFLTYFQNEAQLDKSGLPSDRFFAERPEGSVSTLKIQRTQQEDSAVYLCASSLAGTGTEAFFGQGTRLTVV.